The rows below give T cell receptor beta chains drawn from one sample of a study of T cell repertoires in cytomegalovirus infection. TCRdb reprocessed the reads with MiXCR, giving one entry per CDR3 protein. The table includes about 400,000 distinct CDR3 sequences, around 18% detected once. The sequencing input was PBMCs. The source of these receptors is a human donor in good health (CMV status not recorded). Some clones in this sample may be carry-over from other donors' samples. CDR3s include the opening cysteine and the closing phenylalanine or tryptophan. The order of the fields is J gene, V gene, clone size, D gene, CDR3 length, CDR3 DNA, CDR3 protein. A D gene is named only where the DNA matches it firmly. Size is omitted from some rows. Given values are once, few, many or a class for expanded clones.

TRBJ2-7 TRBV7-2 few TRBD2 14 TGTGCCAGCAGCTTAGGACTCAGCGGGGACGAGCAGTACTTC CASSLGLSGDEQYF
TRBJ2-7 TRBV20-1 many TRBD1 14 TGCAGTGCTAGAGATTTGGGACAGGCGACAAGACAGTACTTC CSARDLGQATRQYF
TRBJ2-3 TRBV20-1 - TRBD2 15 TGCAGTGCTCATAGCGGGCGTCGGAGCACAGATACGCAGTATTTT CSAHSGRRSTDTQYF
TRBJ2-1 TRBV4-2 - TRBD2 19 TGTGCCAGCAGCCAAGTAAGCCTAGCGGGGGGGCCCTCCTACAATGAGCAGTTCTTC CASSQVSLAGGPSYNEQFF
TRBJ2-1 TRBV10-3 - - 14 TGTGCCATCAGCCTGGGGAACCGGGACGATGAGCAGTTCTTC CAISLGNRDDEQFF
TRBJ1-5 TRBV27 once - 16 TGTGCCAGCAGGGGACAAGCAGGCTCTAGCAATCAGCCCCAGCATTTT CASRGQAGSSNQPQHF
TRBJ2-7 TRBV28 - - 12 TGTGCCAGCAGTTCACACCCTTACGAGCAGTACTTC CASSSHPYEQYF
TRBJ2-2 TRBV2 few - 15 TGTGCCAGCACTGCACTCCACATAAACACCGGGGAGCTGTTTTTT CASTALHINTGELFF
TRBJ2-5 TRBV12-3/TRBV12-4 many - 14 TGTGCCAGCAGTTTAGCGCGACCGGGCGGGACCCAGTACTTC CASSLARPGGTQYF
TRBJ1-2 TRBV7-2 - - 15 TGTGCCGCTTCCTCAGGATACTCAAGTTTCTATGGCTACACCTTC CAASSGYSSFYGYTF
TRBJ2-1 TRBV7-8 many TRBD1 15 TGTGCCAGCAGCGAAAGGACAGGGTCCCACAATGAGCAGTTCTTC CASSERTGSHNEQFF
TRBJ2-5 TRBV4-3 many TRBD2 13 TGCGCCAGCAGTCACAGGACTAGCGAGACCCAGTACTTC CASSHRTSETQYF
TRBJ1-1 TRBV2 - - 11 TGTGCCAGCCAGGAAGCGACTGAAGCTTTCTTT CASQEATEAFF
TRBJ2-3 TRBV5-1 few - 15 TGCGCCAGCAGCTTGAATTCCAGGGTGGAGGGTACGCAGTATTTT CASSLNSRVEGTQYF
TRBJ1-5 TRBV19 few - 14 TGTGCCAGTAGTATCCGACCGACGAATCAGCCCCAGCATTTT CASSIRPTNQPQHF
TRBJ1-1 TRBV12-3/TRBV12-4 - - 15 TGTGCCAGCAGTCCCCCGGACAGATTGGCCACTGAAGCTTTCTTT CASSPPDRLATEAFF
TRBJ1-2 TRBV2 few - 14 TGTGCCAGCAGTGAAGGGAACAGCATCTATGGCTACACCTTC CASSEGNSIYGYTF
TRBJ2-1 TRBV6-1 - TRBD2 18 TGTGCCAGCAGCCTCCGGCTGGCGGGAGTGAGCTCCTACAATGAGCAGTTCTTC CASSLRLAGVSSYNEQFF
TRBJ1-2 TRBV10-3 - TRBD1 15 TGTGCCATCACGGGACAGCCCCGAGCTAACTATGGCTACACCTTC CAITGQPRANYGYTF
TRBJ1-5 TRBV7-2 many - 15 TGTGCCAGCAGCTCGGGGAGGGGGGGCAATCAGCCCCAGCATTTT CASSSGRGGNQPQHF
TRBJ2-5 TRBV2 - - 11 TGTGCCAGCAGTGCCCCATGGACCCAGTACTTC CASSAPWTQYF
TRBJ2-1 TRBV6-5 - - 13 TGTGCCAGCAGTTCGACAACTGACAATGAGCAGTTCTTC CASSSTTDNEQFF
TRBJ2-3 TRBV7-2 many - 12 TGTGCCAGCAGCTCTAGACTAGGCGCGCAGTATTTT CASSSRLGAQYF
TRBJ1-5 TRBV7-2 many TRBD1 14 TGTGCCAGCAGCGGAGGGACAGTGGAGTCGGCCCAGCATTTT CASSGGTVESAQHF
TRBJ2-5 TRBV12-3/TRBV12-4 - - 12 TGTGCCAGCAGACAAGAGGGAGAGACCCAGTACTTC CASRQEGETQYF
TRBJ1-2 TRBV7-2 many TRBD1 15 TGTGCCAGCAGCGGAGAGACAGGGCGCGCCTATTTTCTCACCTTC CASSGETGRAYFLTF
TRBJ1-6 TRBV14 - - 14 TGTGCCAGCAGCTTAGCCGGCCTCGGTTCACCCCTCCACTTT CASSLAGLGSPLHF
TRBJ2-1 TRBV5-1 - - 14 TGCGCCAGCGGAACAGGTTTCTCCTACAATGAGCAGTTCTTC CASGTGFSYNEQFF
TRBJ1-1 TRBV7-8 many - 13 TGTGCCAGCAGCTCCTTGCGGGGGACTGAAGCTTTCTTT CASSSLRGTEAFF
TRBJ2-1 TRBV12-5 - - 17 TGTGCTAGTGGTTTGGTACTTGGGAGGGGGCCATTGAATGAGCAGTTCTTC CASGLVLGRGPLNEQFF
TRBJ2-2 TRBV28 - TRBD1 16 TGTGCCAGTCTCGGGGGGACAGGGGTGGTCACCGGGGAGCTGTTTTTT CASLGGTGVVTGELFF
TRBJ2-1 TRBV12-3/TRBV12-4 few TRBD2 13 TGTGCCAGCAAAGCGGGGGCGGGGAATGAGCAGTTCTTC CASKAGAGNEQFF
TRBJ2-3 TRBV9 few TRBD2 13 TGTGCCAGCAGCGCCCCGGGACTAGGCACGCAGTATTTT CASSAPGLGTQYF
TRBJ1-4 TRBV19 - - 13 TGTGCCAGCATGAAGGGGTCTGGGGAAAAACTGTTTTTT CASMKGSGEKLFF
TRBJ2-7 TRBV28 - TRBD1 15 TGTGCCAGCAGTTTTGCGGACAGGGTAATAAACGAGCAGTACTTC CASSFADRVINEQYF
TRBJ2-1 TRBV2 many TRBD2 15 TGTGCCAGCAGAACCGGGACTAGCGGATACAATGAGCAGTTCTTC CASRTGTSGYNEQFF
TRBJ1-2 TRBV20-1 many - 13 TGCAGTGCTAGACAGACAGCTAACTATGGCTACACCTTC CSARQTANYGYTF
TRBJ2-1 TRBV7-6 - TRBD2 17 TGTGCCAGCTGGGAGACAGTCCCCTTTCCTGAGCGGGAGTATAAGTTCTTC CASWETVPFPEREYKFF
TRBJ1-2 TRBV6-1 many - 16 TGTGCCAGCACCCGCACGTGGGGCCCGGCTAACTATGGCTACACCTTC CASTRTWGPANYGYTF
TRBJ2-3 TRBV7-9 few - 14 TGTGCCAGCACTCTAAACACCGGCGGGGATACGCAGTATTTT CASTLNTGGDTQYF
TRBJ2-1 TRBV7-2 many - 14 TGTGCCAGCAGCTTTGATAGCTCCTACAATGAGCAGTTCTTC CASSFDSSYNEQFF
TRBJ1-6 TRBV6-2/TRBV6-3 - - 13 TGTGCCAGCAGTTACGGTTGGGGAGGACCCCTCCACTTT CASSYGWGGPLHF
TRBJ1-4 TRBV10-3 - - 12 TGTGCCATCCGTTCCGAGAATGAAAAACTGTTTTTT CAIRSENEKLFF
TRBJ1-1 TRBV12-3/TRBV12-4 many - 14 TGTGCCAGCAGTTTACGCGCAGGTATCACTGAAGCTTTCTTT CASSLRAGITEAFF
TRBJ2-3 TRBV20-1 - - 15 TGCAGTGCTAGAAGATTTGCAGGGGGCACAGATACGCAGTATTTT CSARRFAGGTDTQYF